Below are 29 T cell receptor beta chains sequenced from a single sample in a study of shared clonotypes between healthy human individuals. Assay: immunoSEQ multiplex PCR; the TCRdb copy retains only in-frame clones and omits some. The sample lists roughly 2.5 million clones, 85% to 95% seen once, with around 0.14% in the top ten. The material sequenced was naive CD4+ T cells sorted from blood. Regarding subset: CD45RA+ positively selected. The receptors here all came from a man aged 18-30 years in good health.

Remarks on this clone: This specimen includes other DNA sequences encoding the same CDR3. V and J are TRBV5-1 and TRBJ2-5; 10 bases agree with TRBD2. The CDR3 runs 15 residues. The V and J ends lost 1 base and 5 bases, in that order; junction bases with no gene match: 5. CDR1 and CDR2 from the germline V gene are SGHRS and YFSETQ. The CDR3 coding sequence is TGCGCCAGCAGCTTGCCGCTAGCGGGGGCGGAGACCCAGTACTTC. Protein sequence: CASSLPLAGAETQYF.

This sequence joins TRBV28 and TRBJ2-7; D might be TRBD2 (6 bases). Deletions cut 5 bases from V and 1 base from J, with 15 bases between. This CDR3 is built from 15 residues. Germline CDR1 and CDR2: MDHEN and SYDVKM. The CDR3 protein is CASSGSGTESYEQYF. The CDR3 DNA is TGTGCCAGCAGTGGAAGTGGGACTGAATCCTACGAGCAGTACTTC.

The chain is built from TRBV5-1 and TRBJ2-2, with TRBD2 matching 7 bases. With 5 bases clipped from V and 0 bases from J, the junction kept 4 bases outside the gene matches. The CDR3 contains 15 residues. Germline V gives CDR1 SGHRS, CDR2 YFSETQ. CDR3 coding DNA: TGCGCCAGCAGGGCTAGCGGTGCGAACACCGGGGAGCTGTTTTTT. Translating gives CASRASGANTGELFF.

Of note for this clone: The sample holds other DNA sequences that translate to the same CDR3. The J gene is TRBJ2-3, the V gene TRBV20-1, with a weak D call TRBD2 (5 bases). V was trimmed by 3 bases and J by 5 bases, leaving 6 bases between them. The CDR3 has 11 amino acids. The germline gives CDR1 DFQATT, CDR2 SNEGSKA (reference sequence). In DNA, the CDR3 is TGCAGTGCTAGCGGGGAAGATACGCAGTATTTT. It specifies CSASGEDTQYF.

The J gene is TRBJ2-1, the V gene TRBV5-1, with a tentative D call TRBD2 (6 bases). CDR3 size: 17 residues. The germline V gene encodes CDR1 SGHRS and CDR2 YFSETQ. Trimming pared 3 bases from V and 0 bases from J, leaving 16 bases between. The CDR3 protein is CASSWGVATDSYNEQFF. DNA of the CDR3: TGCGCCAGCAGCTGGGGGGTTGCTACGGACTCCTACAATGAGCAGTTCTTC.

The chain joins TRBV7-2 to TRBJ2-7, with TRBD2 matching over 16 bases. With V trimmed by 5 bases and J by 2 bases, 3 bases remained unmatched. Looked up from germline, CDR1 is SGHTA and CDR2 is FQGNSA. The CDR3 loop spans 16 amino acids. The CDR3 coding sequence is TGTGCCAGCAGCGAGGGACTAGCGGGGGGGGCCTACGAGCAGTACTTC. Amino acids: CASSEGLAGGAYEQYF.

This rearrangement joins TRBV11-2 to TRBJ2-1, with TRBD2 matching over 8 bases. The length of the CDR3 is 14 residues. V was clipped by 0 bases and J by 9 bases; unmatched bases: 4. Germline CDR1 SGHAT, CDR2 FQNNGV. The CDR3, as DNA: TGTGCCAGCAGCTTAGACCGCGCGGGGGGTGAGCAGTTCTTC. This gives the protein CASSLDRAGGEQFF.

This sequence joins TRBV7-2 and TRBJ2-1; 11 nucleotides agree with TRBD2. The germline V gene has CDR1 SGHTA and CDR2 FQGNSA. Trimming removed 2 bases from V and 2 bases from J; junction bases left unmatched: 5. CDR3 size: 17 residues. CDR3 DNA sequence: TGTGCCAGCAGCTTACTGGCTAGCGGGAGGCCCTACAATGAGCAGTTCTTC. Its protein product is CASSLLASGRPYNEQFF.

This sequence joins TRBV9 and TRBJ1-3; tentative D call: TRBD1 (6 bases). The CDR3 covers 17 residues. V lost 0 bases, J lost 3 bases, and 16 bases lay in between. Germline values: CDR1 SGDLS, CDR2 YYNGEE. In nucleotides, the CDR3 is TGTGCCAGCAGCGTAGCTCCCCCAGGGGACGTTGGAAACACCATATATTTT. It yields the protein CASSVAPPGDVGNTIYF.

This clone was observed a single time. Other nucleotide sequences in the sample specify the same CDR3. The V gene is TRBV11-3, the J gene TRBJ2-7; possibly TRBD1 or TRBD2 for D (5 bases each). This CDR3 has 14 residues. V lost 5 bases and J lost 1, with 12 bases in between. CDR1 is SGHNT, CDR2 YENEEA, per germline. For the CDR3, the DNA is TGTGCCAGCAGCCCGGGGCAGGGTTCCTACGAGCAGTACTTC. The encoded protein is CASSPGQGSYEQYF.

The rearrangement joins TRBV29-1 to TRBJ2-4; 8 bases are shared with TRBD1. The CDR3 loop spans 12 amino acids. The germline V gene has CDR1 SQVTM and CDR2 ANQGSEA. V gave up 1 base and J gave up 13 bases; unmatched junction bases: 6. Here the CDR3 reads CSVEADRDGQYF. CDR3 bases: TGCAGCGTTGAAGCGGACAGGGACGGCCAGTACTTC.

The CDR3 sequence is CASSEGGREGSYNEQFF. CDR3 bases: TGTGCCAGCAGCGAGGGGGGACGGGAGGGTTCCTACAATGAGCAGTTCTTC. V usage is TRBV9 and J usage is TRBJ2-1; 8 bases line up with TRBD2. The ends lost 3 bases at V and 1 base at J; junction bases unmatched: 9. Germline loops: CDR1 SGDLS, CDR2 YYNGEE. This CDR3 is 17 amino acids long.

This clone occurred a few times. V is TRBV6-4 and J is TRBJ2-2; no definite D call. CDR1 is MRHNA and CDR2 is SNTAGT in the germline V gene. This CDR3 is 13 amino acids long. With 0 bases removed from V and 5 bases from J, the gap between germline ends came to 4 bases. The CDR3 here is CASSDSLTGELFF. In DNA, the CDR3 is TGTGCCAGCAGTGACTCGTTAACCGGGGAGCTGTTTTTT.

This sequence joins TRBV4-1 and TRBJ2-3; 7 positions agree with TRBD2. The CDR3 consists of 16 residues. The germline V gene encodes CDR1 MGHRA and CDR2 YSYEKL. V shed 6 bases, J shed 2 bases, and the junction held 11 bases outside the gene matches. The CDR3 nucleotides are TGCGCCAGCAGGCTGGGTGCAGCGGGGAACACAGATACGCAGTATTTT. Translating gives CASRLGAAGNTDTQYF.

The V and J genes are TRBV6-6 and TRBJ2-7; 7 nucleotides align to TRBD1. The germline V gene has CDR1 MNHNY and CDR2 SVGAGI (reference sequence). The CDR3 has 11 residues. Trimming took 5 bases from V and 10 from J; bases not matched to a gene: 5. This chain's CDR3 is CASSAQGVQYF. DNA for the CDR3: TGTGCCAGCAGTGCCCAGGGGGTTCAGTACTTC.

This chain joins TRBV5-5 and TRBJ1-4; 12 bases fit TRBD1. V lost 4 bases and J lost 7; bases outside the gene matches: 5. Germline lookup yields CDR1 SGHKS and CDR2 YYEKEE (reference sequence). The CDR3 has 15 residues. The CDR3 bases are TGTGCCAGCAGCCCGGGGACAGGGGGCTTTGAAAAACTGTTTTTT. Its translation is CASSPGTGGFEKLFF. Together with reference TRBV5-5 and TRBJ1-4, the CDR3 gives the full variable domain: DAGVTQSPTHLIKTRGQQVTLRCSPISGHKSVSWYQQVLGQGPQFIFQYYEKEERGRGNFPDRFSARQFPNYSSELNVNALLLGDSALYLCASSPGTGGFEKLFFGSGTQLSVL.

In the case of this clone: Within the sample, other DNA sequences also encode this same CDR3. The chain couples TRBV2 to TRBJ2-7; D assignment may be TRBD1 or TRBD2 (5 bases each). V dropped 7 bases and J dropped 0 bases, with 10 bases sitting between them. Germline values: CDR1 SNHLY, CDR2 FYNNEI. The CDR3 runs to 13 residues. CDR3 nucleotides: TGTGCCAGCAATTCAGGGAGCTCCTACGAGCAGTACTTC. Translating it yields CASNSGSSYEQYF.

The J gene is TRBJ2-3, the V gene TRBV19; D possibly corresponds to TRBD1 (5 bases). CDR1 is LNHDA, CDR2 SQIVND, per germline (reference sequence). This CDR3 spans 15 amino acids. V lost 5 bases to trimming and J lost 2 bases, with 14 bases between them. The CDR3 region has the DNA TGTGCCAGTAGTCCCCCAGGGTCGACCACAGATACGCAGTATTTT. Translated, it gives CASSPPGSTTDTQYF.

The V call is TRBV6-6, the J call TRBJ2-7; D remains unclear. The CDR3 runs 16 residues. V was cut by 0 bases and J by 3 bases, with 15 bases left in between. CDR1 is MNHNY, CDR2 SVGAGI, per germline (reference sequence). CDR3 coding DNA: TGTGCCAGCAGTTACTCGAATCCGGCACGGATCTACGAGCAGTACTTC. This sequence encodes CASSYSNPARIYEQYF.

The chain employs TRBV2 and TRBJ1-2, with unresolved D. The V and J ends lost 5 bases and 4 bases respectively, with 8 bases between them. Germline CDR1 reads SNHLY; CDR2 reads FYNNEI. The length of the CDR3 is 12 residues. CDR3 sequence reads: CASSRSSYGYTF. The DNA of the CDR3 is TGTGCCAGCAGTCGAAGCAGCTATGGCTACACCTTC.

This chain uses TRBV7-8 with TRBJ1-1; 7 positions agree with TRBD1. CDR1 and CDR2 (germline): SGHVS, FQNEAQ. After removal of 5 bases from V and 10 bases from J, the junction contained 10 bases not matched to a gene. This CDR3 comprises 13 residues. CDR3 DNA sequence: TGTGCCAGCAGCACCCGGACAGGTCCGGGAGCTTTCTTT. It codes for CASSTRTGPGAFF.

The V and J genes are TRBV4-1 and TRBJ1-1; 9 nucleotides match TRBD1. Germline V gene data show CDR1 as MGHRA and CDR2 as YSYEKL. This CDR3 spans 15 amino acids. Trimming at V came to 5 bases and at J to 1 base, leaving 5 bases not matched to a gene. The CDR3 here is CASSVLQGANTEAFF. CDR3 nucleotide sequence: TGCGCCAGCAGCGTTCTACAGGGGGCGAACACTGAAGCTTTCTTT.

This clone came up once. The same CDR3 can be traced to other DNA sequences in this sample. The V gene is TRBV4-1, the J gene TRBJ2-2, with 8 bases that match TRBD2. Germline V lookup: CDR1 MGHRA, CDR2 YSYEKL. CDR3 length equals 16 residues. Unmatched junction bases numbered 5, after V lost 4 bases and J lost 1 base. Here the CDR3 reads CASSRGLAGNTGELFF. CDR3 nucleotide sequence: TGCGCCAGCAGCCGCGGGCTAGCGGGGAACACCGGGGAGCTGTTTTTT.

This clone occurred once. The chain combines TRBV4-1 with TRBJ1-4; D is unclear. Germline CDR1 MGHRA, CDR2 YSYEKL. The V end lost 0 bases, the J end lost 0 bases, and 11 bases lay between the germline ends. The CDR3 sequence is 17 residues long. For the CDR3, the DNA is TGCGCCAGCAGCCAAGAAGGGCTCCTTGCAACTAATGAAAAACTGTTTTTT. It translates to CASSQEGLLATNEKLFF.

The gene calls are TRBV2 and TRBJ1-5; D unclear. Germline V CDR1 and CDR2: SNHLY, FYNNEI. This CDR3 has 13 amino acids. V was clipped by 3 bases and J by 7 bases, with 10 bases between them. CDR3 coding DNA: TGTGCCAGCAGTGACCCATCGGGGCAGCCCCAGCATTTT. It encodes CASSDPSGQPQHF.

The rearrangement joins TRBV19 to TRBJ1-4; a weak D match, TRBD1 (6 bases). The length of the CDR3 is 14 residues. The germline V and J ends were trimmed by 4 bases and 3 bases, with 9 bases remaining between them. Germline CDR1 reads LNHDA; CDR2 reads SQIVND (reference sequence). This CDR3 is CASSTTGSNEKLFF. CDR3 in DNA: TGTGCCAGTAGTACGACAGGATCTAATGAAAAACTGTTTTTT.

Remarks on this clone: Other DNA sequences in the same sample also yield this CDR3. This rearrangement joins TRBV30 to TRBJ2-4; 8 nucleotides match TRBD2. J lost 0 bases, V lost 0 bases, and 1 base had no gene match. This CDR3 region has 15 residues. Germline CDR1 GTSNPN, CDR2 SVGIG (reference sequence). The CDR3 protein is CAWSVRGGAKNIQYF. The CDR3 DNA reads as TGTGCCTGGAGTGTACGGGGGGGAGCCAAAAACATTCAGTACTTC. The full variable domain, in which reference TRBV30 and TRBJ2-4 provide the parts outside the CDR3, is SQTIHQWPATLVQPVGSPLSLECTVEGTSNPNLYWYRQAAGRGLQLLFYSVGIGQISSEVPQNLSASRPQDRQFILSSKKLLLSDSGFYLCAWSVRGGAKNIQYFGAGTRLSVL.

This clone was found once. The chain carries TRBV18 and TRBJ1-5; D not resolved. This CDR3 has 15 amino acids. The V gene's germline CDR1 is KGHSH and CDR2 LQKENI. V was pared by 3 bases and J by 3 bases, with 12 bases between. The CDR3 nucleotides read TGTGCCAGCTCACCTTGGGAGGGTAACAATCAGCCCCAGCATTTT. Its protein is CASSPWEGNNQPQHF.

The CDR3 nucleotides are TGCGCCAGCAGCTTGGGGGGGCGAGGTCTGGTCTATGGCTACACCTTC. Translating gives CASSLGGRGLVYGYTF. The chain joins TRBV5-1 to TRBJ1-2; D might be TRBD1 (6 bases). The CDR3 is 16 residues long. Germline assignment: CDR1 SGHRS and CDR2 YFSETQ. The V end was cut by 0 bases, the J end by 4 bases, with 16 bases between.